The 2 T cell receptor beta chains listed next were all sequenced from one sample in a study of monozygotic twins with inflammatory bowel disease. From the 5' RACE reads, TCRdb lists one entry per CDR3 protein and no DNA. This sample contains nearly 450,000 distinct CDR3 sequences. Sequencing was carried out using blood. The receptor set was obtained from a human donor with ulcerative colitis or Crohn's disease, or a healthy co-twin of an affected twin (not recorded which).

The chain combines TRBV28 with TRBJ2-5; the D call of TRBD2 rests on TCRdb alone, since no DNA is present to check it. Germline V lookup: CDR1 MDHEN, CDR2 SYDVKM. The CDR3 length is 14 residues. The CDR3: CASSPVGWEETQYF.

The CDR3 loop is CASSSLLGFRETQYF. The chain combines TRBV5-1 with TRBJ2-5; TCRdb names TRBD1, which stays unverified in the absence of DNA. CDR3 length: 15 amino acids. Germline V lookup: CDR1 SGHRS, CDR2 YFSETQ.